This TCR gamma chain was identified during a study of Vδ1+ human thymocytes. Study results and caveats: Highly polyclonal TRG and TRD repertoires with Gaussian CDR3 length distributions appeared in thymus.

As to this clone: Its antigen is unknown. Different DNA sequences within this sample yield the same CDR3.

Extracted RNA was reverse transcribed into cDNA. The CDR3 regions were amplified by multiplex PCR from V-gene primers to a constant-region primer. TCRdb called clones from the multiplex PCR reads again using CATT. The data show some 37,000 gamma-chain clones, 20% seen once. V gave up 1 base and J gave up 4 bases; unmatched junction bases: 6. This CDR3 is built from 15 residues. CDR1 and CDR2 from the germline V gene are VTNTFY and YDVSTARD (reference sequence). The TCR was taken from a girl in the first two years of life who had congenital heart surgery. V and J are TRGV3 and TRGJP2. Sequencing used Vdelta1+ gamma-delta thymocytes from the thymus. The subset is: FACS-sorted CD3+ TCRalphabeta- TCRVdelta1+ TCRVdelta2- thymocytes. The CDR3 loop reads CATWDRMNSDWIKTF. The CDR3 DNA reads TGTGCCACCTGGGACAGAATGAATAGTGATTGGATCAAGACGTTT.